The 32 T cell receptor beta chains below were found in one sample sequenced in a study of cytomegalovirus exposure and HLA in healthy donors. Primers included in the PCR were 60 Vbeta and 13 Jbeta primers. Some clones are missing from TCRdb's copy, which holds only in-frame ones; the method was immunoSEQ multiplex PCR. The profile covers 110,000 or so clones, with 82% appearing a single time and 2.5% taken by the ten largest. The sequencing sample was made of PBMCs. These receptors were obtained from a woman under 30 in good health and CMV-seronegative.

The rearrangement joins TRBV30 to TRBJ2-1; 13 bases agree with TRBD2. Trimming at V came to 3 bases and at J to 6 bases, leaving 8 bases not matched to a gene. Per the germline V gene, CDR1 is GTSNPN and CDR2 is SVGIG (reference sequence). The CDR3 has 16 residues. This CDR3 is CAWSGLRTSGGNEQFF. CDR3 nucleotides: TGTGCCTGGAGCGGCCTTAGGACTAGCGGGGGCAATGAGCAGTTCTTC.

DNA for the CDR3: TGTGCCAGCAGCTGGACGCTCTTGGGGACAGTCTTCTATGGCTACACCTTC. Its translation is CASSWTLLGTVFYGYTF. The chain is built from TRBV5-8 and TRBJ1-2; TRBD1 aligns across 7 bases. CDR1 is SGHTS, CDR2 YDEGEE, per germline. With 3 bases clipped from V and 4 bases from J, the junction kept 15 bases outside the gene matches. The CDR3 runs to 17 residues.

J is TRBJ2-5 and V is TRBV5-4; TRBD2 matches at 13 bases. V shed 5 bases, J shed 3 bases, and the junction held 4 bases outside the gene matches. Germline values: CDR1 SGHNT, CDR2 YYREEE (reference sequence). The CDR3 extends over 15 amino acids. The CDR3 loop is CASRPGLAGKETQYF. CDR3 DNA: TGTGCCAGCAGACCGGGACTAGCGGGGAAAGAGACCCAGTACTTC.

The chain employs TRBV6-5 and TRBJ2-5; tentative D call: TRBD2 (6 bases). The germline V gene encodes CDR1 MNHEY and CDR2 SVGAGI. The CDR3 loop spans 15 amino acids. V gave up 2 bases and J gave up 3 bases, with 13 bases separating them. DNA for the CDR3: TGTGCCAGCAGTTACGGCCTAGCGAGGAAAGAGACCCAGTACTTC. Translation gives CASSYGLARKETQYF.

This sequence joins TRBV27 and TRBJ2-1; 7 bases line up with TRBD1. Germline V lookup: CDR1 MNHEY, CDR2 SMNVEV (reference sequence). This CDR3 region has 13 residues. V shed 10 bases, J shed 3 bases, and the junction held 6 bases outside the gene matches. The CDR3 is CATRRDSYNEQFF. CDR3 bases: TGTGCCACCCGCCGGGACAGCTACAATGAGCAGTTCTTC.

The chain recombines TRBV4-1 with TRBJ2-5; TRBD1 matches at 10 bases. The V gene end was trimmed by 1 base and the J gene end by 4 bases; junction bases not matched to a gene: 3. Looked up from germline, CDR1 is MGHRA and CDR2 is YSYEKL. This CDR3 comprises 15 residues. This chain's CDR3 is CASSQADRGRETQYF. The CDR3 nucleotides are TGCGCCAGCAGCCAAGCTGACAGGGGGCGAGAGACCCAGTACTTC.

This chain links TRBV11-2 with TRBJ2-7; D possibly corresponds to TRBD2 (6 bases). CDR3 length equals 14 residues. The V and J ends lost 1 base and 3 bases respectively, with 10 bases between them. Germline V lookup: CDR1 SGHAT, CDR2 FQNNGV. The CDR3 DNA sequence: TGTGCCAGCAGCTTAGGCGGGAACAGCTACGAGCAGTACTTC. As protein: CASSLGGNSYEQYF.

V gene TRBV19 combines with J gene TRBJ1-1; tentatively, D is TRBD1 (6 bases). CDR1 and CDR2 (germline): LNHDA, SQIVND (reference sequence). The V gene lost 7 bases and the J gene lost 5 bases, with 14 bases spanning the gap. This CDR3 has 13 amino acids. CDR3 DNA: TGTGCCAGTAATACAGGGATGCGAACTGAAGCTTTCTTT. This encodes CASNTGMRTEAFF.

This sequence joins TRBV13 and TRBJ2-1; D remains unclear. The germline gives CDR1 PRHDT, CDR2 FYEKMQ (reference sequence). This CDR3 spans 15 amino acids. V lost 5 bases to trimming and J lost 7 bases, with 18 bases between them. The CDR3 here is CASSPGRDMLNEQFF. CDR3 coding DNA: TGTGCCAGCAGCCCCGGTAGAGACATGTTAAATGAGCAGTTCTTC.

V usage is TRBV25-1 and J usage is TRBJ2-2, with 12 bases that match TRBD1. J gave up 5 bases and V 5 bases, and 9 bases lay outside the gene matches. CDR1 and CDR2 from the germline V gene are MGHDK and SYGVNS. The length of the CDR3 is 17 residues. The CDR3 sequence is CASSMRDRGQGTGELFF. CDR3 nucleotide sequence: TGTGCCAGCAGTATGAGGGACAGGGGGCAGGGTACCGGGGAGCTGTTTTTT.

V gene TRBV6-1 combines with J gene TRBJ2-1, with TRBD2 matching over 10 bases. J was trimmed by 8 bases and V by 1 base; bases with no gene match: 5. Germline values: CDR1 MNHNS, CDR2 SASEGT. The CDR3 is made up of 15 amino acids. This CDR3 is CASSEVASGGHEQFF. The DNA of the CDR3 is TGTGCCAGCAGTGAAGTGGCTAGCGGGGGCCATGAGCAGTTCTTC.

The chain recombines TRBV11-2 with TRBJ2-3, with D possibly matching TRBD1 (6 bases). CDR1 is SGHAT and CDR2 is FQNNGV in the germline V gene. The CDR3 is 15 residues long. V lost 3 bases to trimming and J lost 5 bases, with 15 bases between them. For the CDR3, the DNA is TGTGCCAGCAGCTTGCAGGGGTTATCAGGAGATACGCAGTATTTT. This encodes CASSLQGLSGDTQYF.

The J gene is TRBJ2-1, the V gene TRBV5-6; 11 nucleotides agree with TRBD2. Germline CDR1 and CDR2: SGHDT and YYEEEE. The CDR3 contains 15 residues. With V trimmed by 4 bases and J by 5 bases, 5 bases remained unmatched. In DNA form, the CDR3 reads TGTGCCAGCAGCCGGGGACTAGCGGTTGACAATGAGCAGTTCTTC. Protein: CASSRGLAVDNEQFF.

This clone turned up a few times. V gene TRBV6-4 combines with J gene TRBJ1-1; D uncertain. The germline CDR1 and CDR2 sequences are MRHNA and SNTAGT. This CDR3 contains 15 residues. The V and J ends lost 0 bases and 0 bases respectively, with 8 bases between them. CDR3 coding DNA: TGTGCCAGCAGTGACTCAACAGAGATGAACACTGAAGCTTTCTTT. Translated, it gives CASSDSTEMNTEAFF.

The chain carries TRBV7-9 and TRBJ2-3, with a tentative D call TRBD2 (7 bases). The CDR3 extends over 14 amino acids. The germline V gene has CDR1 SEHNR and CDR2 FQNEAQ (reference sequence). Trimming shortened V by 11 bases and J by 0 bases, and 15 bases separated the two germline ends. DNA of the CDR3: TGTGCCGGGGGGAGGGGGGGAAGCACAGATACGCAGTATTTT. Protein: CAGGRGGSTDTQYF.

The gene calls are TRBV5-1 and TRBJ1-6; 12 nucleotides align to TRBD1. The V segment lost 4 bases and the J segment 2 bases; nucleotides outside the gene matches: 7. The CDR3 loop spans 18 amino acids. Germline V lookup: CDR1 SGHRS, CDR2 YFSETQ. The CDR3 DNA sequence: TGCGCCAGCAGCCACGGGACAGGGGGCCGGACCTATAATTCACCCCTCCACTTT. Amino acid sequence: CASSHGTGGRTYNSPLHF.

The J gene is TRBJ2-5, the V gene TRBV6-6; 9 bases agree with TRBD2. This CDR3 region has 14 residues. The V gene's germline CDR1 is MNHNY and CDR2 SVGAGI (reference sequence). V was pared by 5 bases and J by 4 bases, with 5 bases of the junction left unmatched. CDR3 in amino acids: CASSPGLALETQYF. In DNA form, the CDR3 reads TGTGCCAGCAGTCCGGGACTAGCCTTAGAGACCCAGTACTTC.

The rearrangement uses TRBV6-6 and TRBJ2-5, with 7 bases matching TRBD2. This CDR3 spans 14 amino acids. CDR1 and CDR2 (germline): MNHNY, SVGAGI (reference sequence). Trimming took 6 bases from V and 5 from J; bases not matched to a gene: 9. In nucleotides, the CDR3 is TGTGCCAGCAGCCGGGACGGGGGAGGGGAGACCCAGTACTTC. This sequence encodes CASSRDGGGETQYF.

The V call is TRBV27, the J call TRBJ2-5, with 11 bases fitting TRBD2. The CDR3 contains 14 residues. Germline lookup yields CDR1 MNHEY and CDR2 SMNVEV (reference sequence). Trimming removed 6 bases from V and 4 bases from J; junction bases left unmatched: 4. CDR3 bases: TGTGCCAGCAGCTTTAGCGGGAGGGCAGAGACCCAGTACTTC. This codes for CASSFSGRAETQYF.

The chain combines TRBV11-2 with TRBJ1-1; possible D gene TRBD1, 5 bases. The V end lost 0 bases, the J end lost 3 bases, and 11 bases lay between the germline ends. This CDR3 is 15 amino acids long. Germline V gene data show CDR1 as SGHAT and CDR2 as FQNNGV. CDR3 protein: CASSLDAGLDTEAFF. The DNA for the CDR3 is TGTGCCAGCAGCTTAGACGCGGGGCTCGACACTGAAGCTTTCTTT.

The J gene is TRBJ1-1, the V gene TRBV6-1, with D unresolved. Germline loops: CDR1 MNHNS, CDR2 SASEGT. V was shortened by 7 bases and J by 14 bases, with 20 bases between the two germline ends. This CDR3 has 12 residues. CDR3: CASTPGVGMEFF. In nucleotides, the CDR3 is TGTGCCAGCACCCCGGGAGTGGGAATGGAGTTCTTT.

The rearrangement uses TRBV5-1 and TRBJ2-5, with D perhaps TRBD1 (6 bases). Germline V gene lookup returns CDR1 SGHRS and CDR2 YFSETQ. The length of the CDR3 is 14 residues. Trimming removed 0 bases from V and 2 bases from J, with 8 bases in between. The CDR3 spells CASSLVGQQETQYF. The CDR3, as DNA: TGCGCCAGCAGCTTGGTAGGACAGCAAGAGACCCAGTACTTC.

V is TRBV4-1 and J is TRBJ2-2, with 10 bases identical to TRBD1. With 3 bases clipped from V and 9 bases from J, the junction kept 7 bases outside the gene matches. CDR1 is MGHRA and CDR2 is YSYEKL in the germline V gene. The CDR3 has 15 amino acids. For the CDR3, the DNA is TGCGCCAGCAGCCACAGTGGACAGGGGGTCAGGGAGCTGTTTTTT. Amino acids: CASSHSGQGVRELFF.

The table lists this clone with a few counts. The junction departs from the called germline gene at one end, perhaps through a read error. This sequence joins TRBV7-7 and TRBJ2-7; a weak D match, TRBD1 (5 bases). The CDR3 totals 13 residues. Germline CDR1 reads SSHAT; CDR2 reads FNYEAQ (reference sequence). CDR3 amino acids: CASSLGLSGEQYF. The DNA for the CDR3 is TGTGCTAGCAGCTTGGGCCTATCAGGGGAGCAGTACTTC.

V is TRBV7-9 and J is TRBJ1-2, with D tentatively TRBD1 (5 bases). V was cut by 1 base and J by 10 bases, with 16 bases left in between. The CDR3 consists of 14 residues. The germline CDR1 and CDR2 sequences are SEHNR and FQNEAQ (reference sequence). The CDR3 nucleotides read TGTGCCAGCAGCTTAGAGGTCCGCGGGGGGTACTACACCTTC. It specifies CASSLEVRGGYYTF.

The chain recombines TRBV7-9 with TRBJ1-1; D remains ambiguous. Germline loops: CDR1 SEHNR, CDR2 FQNEAQ (reference sequence). CDR3 size: 14 residues. Trimming took off 5 bases at V and 8 bases at J, with 18 bases between the two ends. The CDR3 loop is CASSHYRSGVEAFF. CDR3 sequence (DNA): TGTGCCAGCAGCCACTATAGGTCCGGCGTGGAAGCTTTCTTT.

This clone came up a few times. This rearrangement joins TRBV11-3 to TRBJ1-1, with TRBD1 matching over 8 bases. The germline gives CDR1 SGHNT, CDR2 YENEEA. The V gene end was trimmed by 5 bases and the J gene end by 4 bases; junction bases not matched to a gene: 9. The CDR3 sequence is 15 residues long. The DNA for the CDR3 is TGTGCCAGCAGCCTACGGGCAGGGGGCGGCACTGAAGCTTTCTTT. Its translation is CASSLRAGGGTEAFF. Full variable domain (rest looked up from reference TRBV11-3 and TRBJ1-1): EAGVVQSPRYKIIEKKQPVAFWCNPISGHNTLYWYLQNLGQGPELLIRYENEEAVDDSQLPKDRFSAERLKGVDSTLKIQPAELGDSAVYLCASSLRAGGGTEAFFGQGTRLTVV.

The J gene is TRBJ1-5, the V gene TRBV15, with a possible D match to TRBD1 (5 bases). The germline V gene encodes CDR1 LNHNV and CDR2 YYDKDF (reference sequence). V dropped 0 bases and J dropped 4 bases, with 13 bases sitting between them. The CDR3 sequence is 16 residues long. CDR3 sequence (DNA): TGTGCCACCAGCAGAGATTGGGGGGAGGGGAATCAGCCCCAGCATTTT. This gives the protein CATSRDWGEGNQPQHF.

This clone was picked up one time. This sequence joins TRBV11-3 and TRBJ2-1; 7 nucleotides line up with TRBD2. CDR3 size: 16 residues. The V segment lost 5 bases and the J segment 0 bases; nucleotides outside the gene matches: 7. The germline V gene encodes CDR1 SGHNT and CDR2 YENEEA. The CDR3 region has the DNA TGTGCCAGCAGCGAGCGGGAACCCCGCTCCTACAATGAGCAGTTCTTC. The encoded protein is CASSEREPRSYNEQFF.

Concerning this clone itself: Mismatch with germline at one junction end may stem from a read error. The CDR3 region is CSSSSQGVRAFF. In DNA, the CDR3 is TGTTCCAGCAGCTCACAGGGGGTTAGGGCTTTCTTT. The V call is TRBV7-9, the J call TRBJ1-1; 8 positions match TRBD1. Germline V lookup: CDR1 SEHNR, CDR2 FQNEAQ (reference sequence). This CDR3 has 12 residues.

CDR3 region: CASSLRTSGETQYF. For the CDR3, the DNA is TGTGCCAGCAGCTTAAGAACTTCAGGAGAGACCCAGTACTTC. The genes are TRBV11-3 and TRBJ2-5, with unresolved D. Germline V gene sequence: CDR1 SGHNT, CDR2 YENEEA. Trimming removed 2 bases from V and 4 bases from J, with 11 bases in between. This CDR3 is built from 14 residues.

This chain uses TRBV5-1 with TRBJ2-6, with a tentative D call TRBD1 (5 bases). The CDR3 contains 16 residues. Trimming removed 0 bases from V and 0 bases from J, with 7 bases in between. CDR1 and CDR2 (germline): SGHRS, YFSETQ. CDR3 DNA sequence: TGCGCCAGCAGCTTGGCTGACAGCTCTGGGGCCAACGTCCTGACTTTC. Encoded protein: CASSLADSSGANVLTF.